This T cell receptor beta chain appears in the sequencing data of a study of T cells in Graves' hyperthyroidism and ophthalmopathy. RNA transcripts provided the source from which TCR beta CDR3 regions were amplified. During a first-round RT-PCR of the TCR CDR3, the HTBI primer set was used. TCRdb reprocessed the multiplex PCR reads with MiXCR, giving one entry per CDR3 protein. The data show 300,000 to 500,000 distinct CDR3 sequences, with roughly an eighth seen just once and 25% to 30% held by the top ten. V lost 7 bases, J lost 4 bases, and 14 bases lay in between. The CDR3 consists of 14 residues. Study conclusions and caveats: Ophthalmopathy and stable hyperthyroidism were separated by a 13 V-J model. Model output signaled ophthalmopathy a median roughly six months ahead of onset.

This clonotype was counted many times. Its antigen is undetermined. Active moderate-to-severe ophthalmopathy, Clinical Activity Score at least 3, NOSPECS at least 4, under 3 months' duration. The chain links TRBV12-3 or TRBV12-4 to TRBJ2-1, with a tentative D call TRBD2 (6 bases). The TCR originated in a man aged 50 or older with Graves' ophthalmopathy. Input material: blood. CDR3: CASNVPGTYNEQFF. CDR3 DNA: TGTGCCAGCAACGTTCCCGGGACTTACAATGAGCAGTTCTTC.